This TCR beta chain was identified in a study of graft-versus-host responses after intestinal transplantation. The wider study: Multivisceral, liver-intestinal, or isolated intestinal grafts were transplanted into recipients. All recipients got anti-thymocyte globulin induction, then tacrolimus and steroids for about three years. Study observations and caveats: Peak GvH clone levels in circulation were associated with early post-transplant HvG declines. Graft-donor T cell macrochimerism coincided with high graft-versus-host to host-versus-graft clonal ratios in allografts.

Germline values: CDR1 MGHRA, CDR2 YSYEKL. The length of the CDR3 is 14 residues. Trimming took 5 bases from V and 7 from J; bases not matched to a gene: 9. Comment on this clone: Its antigen is unidentified.

Libraries were prepared by immunoSEQ multiplex PCR; TCRdb keeps only in-frame clonotypes and omits some of them. The sample lists about 93,000 clones, just under 95% occurring once. This chain joins TRBV4-1 and TRBJ2-7; 9 bases map to TRBD1. The receptor was isolated from a human donor who received an intestinal transplant. Specimen: unstimulated CD8+ T cells sorted from spleen or lymph node cells, collected before intestinal transplant. The CDR3 DNA reads as TGCGCCAGCAGCTACGCGGACAGGGGTGGGGAGCAGTACTTC. Encoded protein: CASSYADRGGEQYF.